Listed below are T cell receptor beta chains from one sample, sequenced in a study of shared clonotypes between healthy human individuals. Only in-frame clones appear in the TCRdb table, and some are missing; sequencing was by immunoSEQ multiplex PCR. The table includes about 480,000 clones, 79% detected once. What was sequenced was PBMCs. Receptors were obtained from a woman in her thirties or forties in good health. Some clones in this sample may be carry-over from other donors' samples. Each CDR3 is given with its conserved first and last residue. A D gene is named only where the DNA matches it firmly. Size tells how often a clone was seen (once, few, many) or the class of an expanded clone, and some rows leave it out.

cdr3_aa	cdr3_nt	clone_size	d_call	v_call	j_call
CASSQDPTYEQYF	TGCGCCAGCAGCCAAGACCCGACCTACGAGCAGTACTTC	once	NA	TRBV4-1	TRBJ2-7
CASSSSGTAQFYGYTF	TGTGCCAGCAGTTCTTCCGGGACAGCCCAATTCTATGGCTACACCTTC	NA	TRBD1	TRBV28	TRBJ1-2
CASSESGGELFF	TGTGCCAGCAGTGAATCGGGCGGGGAGCTGTTTTTT	few	NA	TRBV6-1	TRBJ2-2
CASSSSGGGETQYF	TGTGCCAGCAGCTCCAGCGGAGGGGGGGAGACCCAGTACTTC	NA	NA	TRBV5-6	TRBJ2-5
CASRGDYEQYF	TGTGCCAGCCGAGGTGACTACGAGCAGTACTTC	NA	NA	TRBV28	TRBJ2-7
CASSLNVGLNTEAFF	TGTGCCAGCAGCTTAAACGTGGGATTGAACACTGAAGCTTTCTTT	NA	NA	TRBV7-2	TRBJ1-1
CSVDRGGGEQYF	TGCAGCGTTGATAGGGGGGGCGGCGAGCAGTACTTC	NA	NA	TRBV29-1	TRBJ2-7
CASSPASERDTQYF	TGTGCCAGCTCACCAGCATCCGAGCGAGATACGCAGTATTTT	NA	NA	TRBV18	TRBJ2-3
CASSTSRDKGKNIQYF	TGTGCCAGCAGTACGTCCCGGGACAAGGGCAAAAACATTCAGTACTTC	once	NA	TRBV27	TRBJ2-4
CASSLVAAAVYGYTF	TGTGCCAGCAGCTTAGTCGCGGCAGCCGTATATGGCTACACCTTC	NA	NA	TRBV7-9	TRBJ1-2
CASSSTREGVYEQYF	TGTGCCAGCAGCTCCACTCGGGAGGGCGTATACGAGCAGTACTTC	NA	TRBD2	TRBV7-9	TRBJ2-7
CASSPGRETQYF	TGTGCCAGCAGCCCAGGGCGGGAGACCCAGTACTTC	NA	NA	TRBV14	TRBJ2-5
CASSGTPSSYNEQFF	TGTGCCAGCTCAGGGACTCCGAGCTCCTACAATGAGCAGTTCTTC	NA	NA	TRBV18	TRBJ2-1
CASGAMGTREQFF	TGTGCCAGCGGTGCGATGGGGACCCGGGAGCAGTTCTTC	NA	NA	TRBV9	TRBJ2-1
CASTFEGEQFF	TGTGCCAGCACTTTTGAGGGTGAGCAGTTCTTC	few	NA	TRBV2	TRBJ2-1
CSVKGTGGSNEQFF	TGCAGCGTTAAGGGGACAGGGGGTAGCAATGAGCAGTTCTTC	NA	TRBD1	TRBV29-1	TRBJ2-1
CASSLAPGAGETQYF	TGTGCCAGCAGCTTGGCTCCGGGAGCGGGGGAGACCCAGTACTTC	NA	TRBD2	TRBV5-4	TRBJ2-5
CASSGATGGYNEQFF	TGTGCCAGCAGTGGGGCTACGGGAGGGTACAATGAGCAGTTCTTC	NA	TRBD2	TRBV6-4	TRBJ2-1
CASSSTPWGGTEAFF	TGTGCCAGCAGCTCAACCCCGTGGGGGGGGACTGAAGCTTTCTTT	NA	NA	TRBV7-2	TRBJ1-1
CASSSRVYGYTF	TGTGCCAGCAGTTCCCGGGTCTATGGCTACACCTTC	few	NA	TRBV6-5	TRBJ1-2
CASSDRVYNEQFF	TGTGCCAGCAGCGACCGGGTCTACAATGAGCAGTTCTTC	NA	NA	TRBV9	TRBJ2-1
CASSFGTNTEAFF	TGCGCCAGCAGCTTTGGGACAAACACTGAAGCTTTCTTT	NA	NA	TRBV5-1	TRBJ1-1
CASNPDRVPETQYF	TGTGCCAGCAATCCCGACAGGGTGCCGGAGACCCAGTACTTC	NA	TRBD1	TRBV6-1	TRBJ2-5
CASSPIGQGGGYTF	TGCGCCAGCAGCCCGATCGGGCAGGGCGGGGGCTACACCTTC	NA	NA	TRBV4-3	TRBJ1-2
CASSEASPEGGETQYF	TGCGCCAGCAGTGAGGCCTCCCCTGAAGGGGGGGAGACCCAGTACTTC	NA	NA	TRBV10-2	TRBJ2-5
CASSWAGPTNEKLFF	TGTGCCAGCAGCTGGGCAGGCCCAACTAATGAAAAACTGTTTTTT	once	NA	TRBV5-5	TRBJ1-4
CASSFGTGGRNEQFF	TGTGCCAGCAGCTTCGGGACAGGGGGCCGCAATGAGCAGTTCTTC	NA	TRBD1	TRBV7-8	TRBJ2-1
CASSEMGLTVGYGYTF	TGTGCCAGCAGTGAAATGGGACTCACCGTAGGCTATGGCTACACCTTC	NA	NA	TRBV2	TRBJ1-2
CASSIAGRTSGTKETQYF	TGTGCCAGTAGTATTGCAGGAAGGACTAGCGGGACAAAAGAGACCCAGTACTTC	NA	TRBD2	TRBV19	TRBJ2-5
CASSYMDLPQAFF	TGTGCCAGCAGTTACATGGACCTACCCCAAGCTTTCTTT	NA	NA	TRBV6-6	TRBJ1-1
CASSQGNLDGYTF	TGTGCCAGCTCGCAGGGGAATCTGGATGGCTACACCTTC	NA	NA	TRBV18	TRBJ1-2
CASSPAGPYEQYF	TGTGCCAGCTCACCAGCGGGACCCTACGAGCAGTACTTC	NA	NA	TRBV18	TRBJ2-7
CASSFWNQETQYF	TGTGCCAGCAGCTTTTGGAATCAAGAGACCCAGTACTTC	many	NA	TRBV11-2	TRBJ2-5
CASSLGGGNQETQYF	TGCGCCAGCAGCTTGGGCGGAGGTAACCAAGAGACCCAGTACTTC	NA	NA	TRBV5-1	TRBJ2-5
CAWSARGGDSPLHF	TGTGCCTGGAGTGCAAGGGGAGGGGATTCACCCCTCCACTTT	NA	NA	TRBV30	TRBJ1-6
CASSSNRGSIYGYTF	TGTGCCAGCAGTTCTAACAGGGGGTCCATCTATGGCTACACCTTC	NA	TRBD1	TRBV27	TRBJ1-2
CASSPPAADSSYEQYF	TGTGCCAGCTCACCACCAGCCGCCGACAGTTCCTACGAGCAGTACTTC	once	NA	TRBV18	TRBJ2-7
CACSPPLGKQETQYF	TGTGCCTGTTCCCCCCCCCTCGGGAAGCAAGAGACCCAGTACTTC	NA	NA	TRBV30	TRBJ2-5
CASSWGQGADQPQHF	TGCGCCAGCAGCTGGGGACAGGGTGCTGATCAGCCCCAGCATTTT	NA	TRBD1	TRBV5-1	TRBJ1-5
CASSQEWSGTDTQYF	TGCGCCAGCAGCCAAGAGTGGAGCGGAACAGATACGCAGTATTTT	NA	NA	TRBV4-3	TRBJ2-3
CASSLGGGSNEQFF	TGTGCCAGCAGCCTGGGAGGCGGCTCCAATGAGCAGTTCTTC	NA	NA	TRBV7-7	TRBJ2-1
CAISESFSGSQYEQYF	TGTGCCATCAGTGAGTCGTTCAGTGGGAGCCAATACGAGCAGTACTTC	NA	NA	TRBV10-3	TRBJ2-7
CASSLVRETQYF	TGTGCCAGCAGCTTGGTCCGAGAGACCCAGTACTTC	NA	NA	TRBV7-9	TRBJ2-5
CASSLGPSTDTQYF	TGTGCCAGCAGCTTAGGGCCAAGCACAGATACGCAGTATTTT	NA	NA	TRBV11-3	TRBJ2-3
CASSWRAGSSEQYF	TGTGCCAGCAGCTGGCGGGCCGGGTCCTCTGAGCAGTACTTC	NA	NA	TRBV7-7	TRBJ2-7
CASSQDRISYEQYF	TGCGCCAGCAGCCAAGATAGGATCTCCTACGAGCAGTACTTC	NA	NA	TRBV4-3	TRBJ2-7
CASRITSGNTDTQYF	TGTGCCAGCAGGATAACTAGCGGGAACACAGATACGCAGTATTTT	NA	TRBD2	TRBV6-6	TRBJ2-3
CASSLGSIQETQYF	TGCGCCAGCAGCTTGGGGAGCATCCAAGAGACCCAGTACTTC	NA	NA	TRBV5-1	TRBJ2-5
CASSVVGGVDYNEQFF	TGTGCCAGCAGCGTAGTAGGCGGGGTGGACTACAATGAGCAGTTCTTC	NA	NA	TRBV9	TRBJ2-1
CASSVEPSGNTIYF	TGTGCCAGCAGCGTAGAGCCTTCTGGAAACACCATATATTTT	NA	NA	TRBV9	TRBJ1-3
CASSERGQGAHTGELFF	TGTGCCAGCAGTGAAAGGGGCCAGGGGGCGCACACCGGGGAGCTGTTTTTT	NA	TRBD1	TRBV2	TRBJ2-2
CASSSLAGSETQYF	TGTGCCAGCAGTAGCCTAGCGGGATCTGAGACCCAGTACTTC	NA	TRBD2	TRBV2	TRBJ2-5
CASSLPDGRGTQYF	TGTGCCAGCTCACTCCCGGACGGCCGGGGGACCCAGTACTTC	NA	NA	TRBV18	TRBJ2-5
CASSDSPTDTQYF	TGTGCCAGCAGTGACTCTCCCACAGATACGCAGTATTTT	NA	NA	TRBV6-4	TRBJ2-3